Following are 13 T cell receptor beta chains from one sample sequenced in a study of T cell responses to AZD1222 COVID-19 vaccine. The table came from immunoSEQ multiplex PCR; TCRdb's copy has only in-frame clones and leaves some out. The table shows some 280,000 clones, with roughly 93% occurring only once. Specimen: peripheral blood, collected 28 days after the second AZD1222 dose. The receptors originated from an adult who received the AZD1222 COVID-19 vaccine.

J is TRBJ1-1 and V is TRBV7-8; possibly TRBD1 for D (5 bases). The CDR3 covers 14 residues. V dropped 1 base and J dropped 5 bases, with 11 bases sitting between them. CDR1 and CDR2 from the germline V gene are SGHVS and FQNEAQ. CDR3 coding DNA: TGTGCCAGCAGCTTAGGGGGGGGAATGACTGAAGCTTTCTTT. It is translated as CASSLGGGMTEAFF.

The chain has TRBV27 and TRBJ2-1; D gene uncertain. The length of the CDR3 is 12 residues. The V gene's germline CDR1 is MNHEY and CDR2 SMNVEV (reference sequence). V gave up 3 bases and J gave up 7 bases, with 7 bases separating them. Written as DNA, the CDR3 is TGTGCCAGCAGTTTCGGTGGTAATGAGCAGTTCTTC. This encodes CASSFGGNEQFF.

V and J are TRBV28 and TRBJ1-2; possibly TRBD1 for D (5 bases). The CDR3 has 14 amino acids. Trimming removed 7 bases from V and 2 bases from J, with 14 bases in between. Germline assignment: CDR1 MDHEN and CDR2 SYDVKM. The CDR3 loop reads CASIQGDRNYGYTF. The CDR3 nucleotides are TGTGCCAGCATTCAGGGAGATCGGAACTATGGCTACACCTTC.

The genes are TRBV2 and TRBJ2-4, with no clear D. V was shortened by 7 bases and J by 0 bases, with 4 bases between the two germline ends. The CDR3 extends over 12 amino acids. From germline, CDR1 is SNHLY and CDR2 FYNNEI. The CDR3 sequence is CASTLAKNIQYF. CDR3 in DNA: TGTGCCAGCACACTAGCCAAAAACATTCAGTACTTC.

This clone was recorded only once. The chain has TRBV27 and TRBJ2-7, with TRBD1 matching 8 bases. The germline CDR1 and CDR2 sequences are MNHEY and SMNVEV (reference sequence). The V and J ends lost 5 bases and 0 bases, in that order; junction bases with no gene match: 3. The CDR3 sequence is 14 residues long. Written as DNA, the CDR3 is TGTGCCAGCAGTCCGGGACAGGCCTCCTACGAGCAGTACTTC. Encoded protein: CASSPGQASYEQYF.

The chain couples TRBV10-3 to TRBJ1-5; D is possibly TRBD1 (6 bases). CDR3 length equals 13 residues. Germline CDR1 reads ENHRY; CDR2 reads SYGVKD. Trimming shortened V by 7 bases and J by 3 bases, and 10 bases separated the two germline ends. The CDR3: CAINRDTNQPQHF. The DNA of the CDR3 is TGTGCCATCAATCGGGACACCAATCAGCCCCAGCATTTT.

This sequence joins TRBV29-1 and TRBJ1-2; 11 nucleotides align to TRBD1. Germline V gene data show CDR1 as SQVTM and CDR2 as ANQGSEA. V shed 4 bases, J shed 5 bases, and the junction held 18 bases outside the gene matches. The CDR3 runs 18 residues. CDR3: CSVAETGTGGMIGYGYTF. The CDR3 DNA reads as TGCAGCGTTGCTGAGACCGGGACAGGGGGAATGATTGGGTATGGCTACACCTTC.

This chain connects TRBV4-1 to TRBJ1-2; D is undetermined. This CDR3 contains 15 residues. Trimming took 0 bases from V and 7 from J, leaving 15 bases between them. CDR1 MGHRA and CDR2 YSYEKL come from the germline V gene. CDR3 in DNA: TGCGCCAGCAGCCAAGACTCGGGGAGCCACTTTGGCTACACCTTC. Its protein is CASSQDSGSHFGYTF.

This clone was recorded once. The gene calls are TRBV27 and TRBJ1-6; TRBD1 might be the D (5 bases). The V end lost 0 bases, the J end lost 4 bases, and 13 bases lay between the germline ends. CDR1 and CDR2 (germline): MNHEY, SMNVEV (reference sequence). The CDR3 contains 17 residues. In DNA form, the CDR3 reads TGTGCCAGCAGTTTATCGGGGGGACGCCTTTATAATTCACCCCTCCACTTT. It codes for CASSLSGGRLYNSPLHF.

CDR3 coding DNA: TGTGCCAGCAGCCCAGCAGGGAGCACTAATGAAAAACTGTTTTTT. Its protein product is CASSPAGSTNEKLFF. V usage is TRBV3-1 (or the pseudogene TRBV3-2) and J usage is TRBJ1-4; D is possibly TRBD1 (5 bases). Trimming cost V 4 bases and J 2 bases, with 11 bases left between them. Germline CDR1 is LGHDT and CDR2 is YNNKEL (reference sequence). The CDR3 spans 15 residues.

The rearrangement uses TRBV2 and TRBJ1-1; no firm D call. The V end was cut by 4 bases, the J end by 4 bases, with 10 bases between. Germline-derived CDR1 and CDR2 are SNHLY and FYNNEI. The CDR3 totals 13 residues. The CDR3 bases are TGTGCCAGCAGTGTTGCGGAAGGCACTGAAGCTTTCTTT. This translates into CASSVAEGTEAFF.

V usage is TRBV3-1 (or the pseudogene TRBV3-2) and J usage is TRBJ1-2; no definite D call. The V gene lost 0 bases and the J gene lost 8 bases, with 13 bases spanning the gap. The CDR3 consists of 14 residues. The germline V gene encodes CDR1 LGHDT and CDR2 YNNKEL (reference sequence). CDR3 coding DNA: TGTGCCAGCAGCCAAGAGGCACTCCAAGTGGGCTACACCTTC. Protein: CASSQEALQVGYTF.

The chain recombines TRBV5-1 with TRBJ1-4; TRBD1 aligns across 8 bases. Per the germline V gene, CDR1 is SGHRS and CDR2 is YFSETQ. CDR3 length: 14 amino acids. V gave up 4 bases and J gave up 6 bases; unmatched junction bases: 5. As DNA, the CDR3 is TGCGCCAGCAGCCAGGGGGCGCAGGATGAAAAACTGTTTTTT. Protein product: CASSQGAQDEKLFF.